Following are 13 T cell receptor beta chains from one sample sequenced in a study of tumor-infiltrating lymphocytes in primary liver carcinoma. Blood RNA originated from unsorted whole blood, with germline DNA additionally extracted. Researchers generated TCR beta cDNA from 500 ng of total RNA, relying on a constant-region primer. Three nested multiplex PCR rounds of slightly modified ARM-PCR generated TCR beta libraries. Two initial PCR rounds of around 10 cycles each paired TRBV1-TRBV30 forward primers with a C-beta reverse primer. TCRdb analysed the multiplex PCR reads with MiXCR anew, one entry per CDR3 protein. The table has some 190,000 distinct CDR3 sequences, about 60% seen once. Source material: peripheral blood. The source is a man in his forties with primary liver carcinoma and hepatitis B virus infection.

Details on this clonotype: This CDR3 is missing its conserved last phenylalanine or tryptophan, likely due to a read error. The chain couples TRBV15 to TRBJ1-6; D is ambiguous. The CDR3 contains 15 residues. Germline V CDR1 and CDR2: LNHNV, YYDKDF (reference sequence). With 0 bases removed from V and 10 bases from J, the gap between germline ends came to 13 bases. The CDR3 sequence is CATSRDRTLGSPLHI. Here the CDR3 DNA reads TGTGCCACCAGCAGAGATCGAACGCTGGGATCACCCCTCCACATT.

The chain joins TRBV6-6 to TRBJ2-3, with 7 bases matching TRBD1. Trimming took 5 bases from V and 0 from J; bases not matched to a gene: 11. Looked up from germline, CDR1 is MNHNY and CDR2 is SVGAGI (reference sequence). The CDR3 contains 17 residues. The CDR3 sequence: CASSRLTGAVSTDTQYF. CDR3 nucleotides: TGTGCCAGCAGTCGACTTACAGGGGCAGTTAGCACAGATACGCAGTATTTT.

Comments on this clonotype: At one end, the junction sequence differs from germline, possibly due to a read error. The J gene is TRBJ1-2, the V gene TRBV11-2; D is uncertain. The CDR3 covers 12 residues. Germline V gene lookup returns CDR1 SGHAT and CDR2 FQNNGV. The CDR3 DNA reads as TGTGTCAGCACCGAGACCACACAGGGCTACACCTTC. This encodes CVSTETTQGYTF.

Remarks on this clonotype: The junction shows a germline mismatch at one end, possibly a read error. The DNA of the CDR3 is TGTGCCAGCGGCTTAATACAGGGTTTCTATGGCTACACCTTC. It specifies CASGLIQGFYGYTF. The J gene is TRBJ1-2, the V gene TRBV11-2; D is possibly TRBD1 (6 bases). The CDR3 loop spans 14 amino acids. Germline values: CDR1 SGHAT, CDR2 FQNNGV.

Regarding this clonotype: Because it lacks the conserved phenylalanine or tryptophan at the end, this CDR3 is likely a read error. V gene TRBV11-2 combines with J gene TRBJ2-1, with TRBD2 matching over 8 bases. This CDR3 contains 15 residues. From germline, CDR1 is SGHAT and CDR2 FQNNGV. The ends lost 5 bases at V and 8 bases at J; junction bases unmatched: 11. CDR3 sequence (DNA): TGTGCCAGCAGCCTCGGGACTAGTGGGTTCGATGAGCAGTTCGTC. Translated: CASSLGTSGFDEQFV.

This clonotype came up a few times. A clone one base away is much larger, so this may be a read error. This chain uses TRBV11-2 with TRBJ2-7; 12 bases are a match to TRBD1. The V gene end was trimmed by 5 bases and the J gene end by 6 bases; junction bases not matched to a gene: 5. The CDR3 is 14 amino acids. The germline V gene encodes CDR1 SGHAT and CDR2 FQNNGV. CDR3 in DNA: TGTGCCAGCAGCCCCGGGACAGGGGGCTGCGAGCAGTACTTC. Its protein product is CASSPGTGGCEQYF.

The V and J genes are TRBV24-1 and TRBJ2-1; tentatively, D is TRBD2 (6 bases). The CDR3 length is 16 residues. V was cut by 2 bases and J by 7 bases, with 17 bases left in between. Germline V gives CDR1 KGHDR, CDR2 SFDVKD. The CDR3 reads CATSDSSGGMGNEQFF. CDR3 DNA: TGTGCCACCAGTGATTCTAGTGGAGGGATGGGGAATGAGCAGTTCTTC.

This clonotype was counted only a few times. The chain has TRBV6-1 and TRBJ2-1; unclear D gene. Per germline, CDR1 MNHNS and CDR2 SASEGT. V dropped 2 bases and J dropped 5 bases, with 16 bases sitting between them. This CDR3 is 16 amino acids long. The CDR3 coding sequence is TGTGCCAGCAGTGAATTTAGACACCGGGTTGACAATGAGCAGTTCTTC. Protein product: CASSEFRHRVDNEQFF.

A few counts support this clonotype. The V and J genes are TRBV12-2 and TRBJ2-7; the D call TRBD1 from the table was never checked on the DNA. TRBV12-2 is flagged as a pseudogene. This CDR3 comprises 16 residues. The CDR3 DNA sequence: TGTGCAAGTCGCTTAGCTCTTGGCCCCTTCCCCTACGAGCAGTACTTC. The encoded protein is CASRLALGPFPYEQYF.

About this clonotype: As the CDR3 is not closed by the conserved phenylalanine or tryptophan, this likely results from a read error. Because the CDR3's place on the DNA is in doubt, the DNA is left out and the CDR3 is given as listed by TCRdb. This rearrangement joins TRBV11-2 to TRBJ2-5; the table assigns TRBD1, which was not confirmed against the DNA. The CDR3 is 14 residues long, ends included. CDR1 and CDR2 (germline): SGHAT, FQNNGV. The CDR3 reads CASSRDRSRETQYL.

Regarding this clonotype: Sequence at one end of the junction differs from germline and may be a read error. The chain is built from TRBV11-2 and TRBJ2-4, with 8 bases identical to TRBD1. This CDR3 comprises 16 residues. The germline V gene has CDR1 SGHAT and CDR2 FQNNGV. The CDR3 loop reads CTSKPTSGQGQNIQYF. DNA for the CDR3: TGTACCAGCAAACCCACCTCCGGACAGGGCCAAAACATTCAGTACTTC.

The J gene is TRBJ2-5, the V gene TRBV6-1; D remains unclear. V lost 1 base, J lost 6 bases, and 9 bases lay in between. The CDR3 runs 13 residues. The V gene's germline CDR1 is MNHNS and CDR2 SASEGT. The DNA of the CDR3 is TGTGCCAGCAGTGAAGTCCATGGGCAGACCCAGTACTTC. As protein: CASSEVHGQTQYF.

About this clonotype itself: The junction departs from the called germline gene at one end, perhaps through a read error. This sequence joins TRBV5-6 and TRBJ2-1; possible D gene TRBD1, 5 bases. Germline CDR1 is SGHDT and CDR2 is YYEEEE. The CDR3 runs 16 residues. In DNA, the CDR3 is TGTGACAGCAGCCCAACAGGCTTGGGCTCCTACAATGAGCAGTTCTTC. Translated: CDSSPTGLGSYNEQFF. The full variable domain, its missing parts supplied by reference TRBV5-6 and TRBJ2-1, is DAGVTQSPTHLIKTRGQQVTLRCSPKSGHDTVSWYQQALGQGPQFIFQYYEEEERQRGNFPDRFSGHQFPNYSSELNVNALLLGDSALYLCDSSPTGLGSYNEQFFGPGTRLTVL.